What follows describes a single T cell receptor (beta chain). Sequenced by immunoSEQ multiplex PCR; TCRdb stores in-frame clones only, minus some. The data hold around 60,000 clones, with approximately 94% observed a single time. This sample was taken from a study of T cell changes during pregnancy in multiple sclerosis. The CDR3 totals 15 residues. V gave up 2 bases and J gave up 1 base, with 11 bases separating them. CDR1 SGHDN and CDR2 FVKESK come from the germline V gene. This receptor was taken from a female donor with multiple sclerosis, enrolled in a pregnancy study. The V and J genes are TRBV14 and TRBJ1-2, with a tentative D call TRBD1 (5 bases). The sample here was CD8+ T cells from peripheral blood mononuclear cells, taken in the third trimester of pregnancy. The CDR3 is CASSQTGSGNYGYTF. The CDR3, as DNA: TGTGCCAGCAGCCAAACAGGTTCTGGTAACTATGGCTACACCTTC.